The following is a T cell receptor beta chain sequence with its context. What it binds is unknown. The CDR3 consists of 13 residues. Trimming took off 6 bases at V and 8 bases at J, with 16 bases between the two ends. This sample was taken from a study of Ad26.COV2.S vaccination and SARS-CoV-2 variants. Study-wide background: Once or twice, 56 days apart, Ad26.COV2.S was delivered intramuscularly. Study-level findings and limits: Compared with placebo recipients, vaccine recipients had higher spike-specific TCR breadth. Estimates derived from TCR breadth and depth analyses may have underestimated total T cell responses.

Sample treatment: some 20 received Ad26.COV2.S at low or high dose, single or two shots; five or six received placebo; per-sample allocation not given. On day 63 after the first injection, vaccine and placebo recipients gave samples. A Boston adult aged 18-55 years was the donor. Profiled with immunoSEQ multiplex PCR; TCRdb holds only in-frame clones, not every one. The data show 350,000 to 500,000 clones, around nine tenths seen once. The V call is TRBV12-3 or TRBV12-4, the J call TRBJ1-1; TRBD1 is a possible D gene (6 bases). The clonotype comes from a person aged 18-65 years who received the Ad26.COV2.S COVID-19 vaccine or a placebo. Material: peripheral blood, obtained in a trial of Ad26.COV2.S vaccine versus placebo. CDR3 loop: CASSPRQAWEAFF. The CDR3 bases are TGTGCCAGCAGCCCTAGACAGGCCTGGGAAGCTTTCTTT.